This TCR beta chain appears in the sequencing data of a study of blood T cell repertoires in COVID-19. As for the study in general: The cDNA or gDNA used as material had been derived from T cells, B-cell-depleted T cells, or PBMCs.

The repertoire was sequenced with immunoSEQ multiplex PCR; TCRdb's copy has only in-frame clones and lacks some. The table has about 77,000 clones, approximately 80% seen once. The ends were cut back, 4 bases at V and 9 bases at J, with 10 bases in the middle. The CDR3 is 12 amino acids. CDR1 and CDR2 from the germline V gene are SEHNR and FQNEAQ (reference sequence). The material sequenced was peripheral blood. This TCR was recovered from a woman between 70 and 85 years old with acute or convalescent COVID-19. The chain is built from TRBV7-9 and TRBJ1-5, with D unclear. CDR3 sequence (DNA): TGTGCCAGCAGCTCAAAAGGGAGGCCCCAGCATTTT. Translated: CASSSKGRPQHF.